The 30 T cell receptor beta chains reported below all come from one sample, sequenced in a study of glioma-infiltrating T cells after dendritic cell vaccination. This table comes from immunoSEQ multiplex PCR, and its TCRdb copy is limited to in-frame clones, with some not included. The sample has roughly 100,000 clones; 85% to 90% are singletons. Described time point: after dendritic cell vaccination, including at tumor progression/relapse. Here the sequenced sample was blood, taken after dendritic cell vaccination. The receptors derive from a human donor with glioblastoma.

The chain joins TRBV7-6 to TRBJ2-3; tentatively, D is TRBD2 (6 bases). Germline V lookup: CDR1 SGHVS, CDR2 FNYEAQ. The CDR3 sequence is 15 residues long. Trimming cost V 3 bases and J 2 bases, with 12 bases left between them. CDR3: CASSLGRGVTDTQYF. In nucleotides, the CDR3 is TGTGCCAGCAGCTTGGGGCGGGGAGTCACAGATACGCAGTATTTT. Full variable domain (remainder filled in from reference TRBV7-6 and TRBJ2-3): GAGVSQSPRYKVTKRGQDVALRCDPISGHVSLYWYRQALGQGPEFLTYFNYEAQQDKSGLPNDRFSAERPEGSISTLTIQRTEQRDSAMYRCASSLGRGVTDTQYFGPGTRLTVL.

This chain links TRBV11-2 with TRBJ2-7; D is undetermined. The CDR3 is 12 amino acids. Germline V gives CDR1 SGHAT, CDR2 FQNNGV. V shed 3 bases and J shed 6 bases, with 9 bases lying between them. The CDR3 DNA reads as TGTGCCAGCAGCTTCAGTGGCGGCGAGCAGTACTTC. Residues: CASSFSGGEQYF. The complete variable domain, with remaining parts taken from reference TRBV11-2 and TRBJ2-7, reads EAGVAQSPRYKIIEKRQSVAFWCNPISGHATLYWYQQILGQGPKLLIQFQNNGVVDDSQLPKDRFSAERLKGVDSTLKIQPAKLEDSAVYLCASSFSGGEQYFGPGTRLTVT.

J is TRBJ1-2 and V is TRBV28, with unresolved D. Trimming took 2 bases from V and 4 from J, leaving 11 bases between them. Germline V gene data show CDR1 as MDHEN and CDR2 as SYDVKM. CDR3 length: 14 amino acids. CDR3 bases: TGTGCCAGCAGTTTAAGGCAGGTGTCCTATGGCTACACCTTC. This gives the protein CASSLRQVSYGYTF.

The table lists this clone with a count of one. The V and J genes are TRBV25-1 and TRBJ2-1; D call uncertain. Germline-derived CDR1 and CDR2 are MGHDK and SYGVNS. With 4 bases removed from V and 6 bases from J, the gap between germline ends came to 16 bases. The CDR3 has 15 amino acids. CDR3 nucleotides: TGTGCCAGCAGTGTCCCTTTAGCCGGTAGCAATGAGCAGTTCTTC. Translated, it gives CASSVPLAGSNEQFF.

This clone was detected a few times. V and J are TRBV6-5 and TRBJ1-1; D ambiguous. The CDR3 loop spans 13 amino acids. Deletions cut 7 bases from V and 1 base from J, with 10 bases between. Germline V CDR1 and CDR2: MNHEY, SVGAGI. CDR3 DNA sequence: TGTGCCAGCACGACGGCGGGGAACACTGAAGCTTTCTTT. It encodes CASTTAGNTEAFF.

This chain links TRBV5-1 with TRBJ2-2; the match to TRBD1 covers 8 bases. The V and J ends lost 4 bases and 4 bases, in that order; junction bases with no gene match: 9. CDR1 and CDR2 (germline): SGHRS, YFSETQ. The CDR3 loop spans 16 amino acids. The CDR3 loop is CASSTQGQGSTGELFF. CDR3 nucleotide sequence: TGCGCCAGCAGCACCCAAGGACAGGGAAGCACCGGGGAGCTGTTTTTT.

V is TRBV9 and J is TRBJ2-3; D is possibly TRBD1 (6 bases). Germline V CDR1 and CDR2: SGDLS, YYNGEE. The ends were cut back, 4 bases at V and 5 bases at J, with 17 bases in the middle. This CDR3 has 15 residues. The CDR3 reads CASSPSQGQGDTQYF. In DNA form, the CDR3 reads TGTGCCAGCAGCCCCTCCCAGGGGCAAGGAGATACGCAGTATTTT.

The rearrangement links TRBV6-1 to TRBJ2-7, with 10 nucleotides matching TRBD1. V was clipped by 6 bases and J by 5 bases; unmatched bases: 4. Germline CDR1 and CDR2: MNHNS and SASEGT. CDR3 length: 13 residues. The CDR3 sequence: CASRGTGANEQYF. The DNA of the CDR3 is TGTGCCAGCAGGGGGACAGGGGCTAACGAGCAGTACTTC.

The V gene is TRBV5-4, the J gene TRBJ2-5, with a weak D call TRBD2 (5 bases). The germline V and J ends were trimmed by 5 bases and 5 bases, with 19 bases remaining between them. Germline-derived CDR1 and CDR2 are SGHNT and YYREEE (reference sequence). The CDR3 loop spans 15 amino acids. The CDR3 protein is CASRASSTTTETQYF. The CDR3 nucleotides are TGTGCCAGCAGGGCTAGCTCCACCACAACCGAGACCCAGTACTTC.

The rearrangement joins TRBV19 to TRBJ2-3, with unresolved D. Germline CDR1 reads LNHDA; CDR2 reads SQIVND (reference sequence). The length of the CDR3 is 14 residues. The germline V and J ends were trimmed by 5 bases and 0 bases, with 9 bases remaining between them. The CDR3 sequence is CASSLPLSTDTQYF. The CDR3 nucleotides read TGTGCCAGTAGTTTGCCCCTAAGCACAGATACGCAGTATTTT.

The DNA for the CDR3 is TGCAGCGTCGCTACCGGGACAGATTATGGCTACACCTTC. Translating it yields CSVATGTDYGYTF. This chain connects TRBV29-1 to TRBJ1-2, with TRBD1 matching 7 bases. This CDR3 has 13 amino acids. CDR1 and CDR2 from the germline V gene are SQVTM and ANQGSEA. V dropped 6 bases and J dropped 5; count of bases not matched to a gene: 9.

This chain connects TRBV13 to TRBJ1-4; no reliable D call. The ends were cut back, 0 bases at V and 0 bases at J, with 11 bases in the middle. The CDR3 consists of 17 residues. The germline V gene has CDR1 PRHDT and CDR2 FYEKMQ (reference sequence). CDR3 in amino acids: CASSLGGGDATNEKLFF. CDR3 in DNA: TGTGCCAGCAGCTTAGGAGGTGGAGACGCAACTAATGAAAAACTGTTTTTT.

The chain joins TRBV13 to TRBJ2-1, with D tentatively TRBD2 (7 bases). CDR3 length: 15 residues. The germline CDR1 and CDR2 sequences are PRHDT and FYEKMQ (reference sequence). Between the trimmed V and J ends, which lost 5 bases and 0 bases, there was a span of 11 bases. The CDR3 protein is CASSLGGPSYNEQFF. The CDR3 DNA reads as TGTGCCAGCAGCCTCGGGGGGCCCTCCTACAATGAGCAGTTCTTC.

This chain joins TRBV7-9 and TRBJ2-1, with 10 positions matching TRBD2. Per the germline V gene, CDR1 is SEHNR and CDR2 is FQNEAQ (reference sequence). Unmatched junction bases numbered 11, after V lost 5 bases and J lost 1 base. This CDR3 has 18 amino acids. The CDR3 loop reads CASSRTGKREGSYNEQFF. Written as DNA, the CDR3 is TGTGCCAGCAGCCGTACCGGAAAGCGGGAGGGTTCCTACAATGAGCAGTTCTTC. The full variable domain, rest sourced from reference TRBV7-9 and TRBJ2-1, is DTGVSQNPRHKITKRGQNVTFRCDPISEHNRLYWYRQTLGQGPEFLTYFQNEAQLEKSRLLSDRFSAERPKGSFSTLEIQRTEQGDSAMYLCASSRTGKREGSYNEQFFGPGTRLTVL.

This chain uses TRBV11-2 with TRBJ1-5, with D possibly matching TRBD1 (6 bases). Trimming took 3 bases from V and 2 from J, leaving 11 bases between them. The CDR3 sequence is 15 residues long. From germline, CDR1 is SGHAT and CDR2 FQNNGV. Here the CDR3 DNA reads TGTGCCAGCAGCTTGCAGGGGAACGGCAATCAGCCCCAGCATTTT. Translated, it gives CASSLQGNGNQPQHF.

This clone was detected a few times. The chain links TRBV5-1 to TRBJ2-5; 8 nucleotides match TRBD2. V shed 2 bases and J 2 bases; nucleotides not matched to a gene: 8. Looked up from germline, CDR1 is SGHRS and CDR2 is YFSETQ. The CDR3 is 16 amino acids. CDR3: CASSLSSGGGQETQYF. The CDR3 DNA reads as TGCGCCAGCAGCTTATCGTCCGGCGGGGGGCAAGAGACCCAGTACTTC. Combining the CDR3 with reference TRBV5-1 and TRBJ2-5 gives the whole variable domain KAGVTQTPRYLIKTRGQQVTLSCSPISGHRSVSWYQQTPGQGLQFLFEYFSETQRNKGNFPGRFSGRQFSNSRSEMNVSTLELGDSALYLCASSLSSGGGQETQYFGPGTRLLVL.

This clone was detected only once. The genes are TRBV5-1 and TRBJ2-7, with TRBD1 matching 8 bases. The germline V gene has CDR1 SGHRS and CDR2 YFSETQ. This CDR3 contains 18 residues. After removal of 2 bases from V and 2 bases from J, the junction contained 15 bases not matched to a gene. CDR3 sequence reads: CASSLTYSTGAKPYEQYF. The CDR3 nucleotides read TGCGCCAGCAGCTTAACATACTCGACAGGGGCCAAGCCCTACGAGCAGTACTTC.

This rearrangement joins TRBV2 to TRBJ2-3; 12 bases are a match to TRBD2. V trimming: 5 bases; J trimming: 4 bases; junction bases outside the gene matches: 4. The CDR3 runs to 15 residues. In germline, CDR1 is SNHLY, CDR2 FYNNEI. The chain's CDR3 is CASSPTSGGPDTQYF. DNA for the CDR3: TGTGCCAGCAGTCCCACTAGCGGGGGGCCAGATACGCAGTATTTT. Together with reference TRBV2 and TRBJ2-3, the CDR3 gives the full variable domain: EPEVTQTPSHQVTQMGQEVILRCVPISNHLYFYWYRQILGQKVEFLVSFYNNEISEKSEIFDDQFSVERPDGSNFTLKIRSTKLEDSAMYFCASSPTSGGPDTQYFGPGTRLTVL.

The chain has TRBV5-1 and TRBJ2-7; TRBD2 agrees at 7 bases. CDR1 and CDR2 from the germline V gene are SGHRS and YFSETQ. CDR3 length equals 15 residues. V shed 0 bases, J shed 6 bases, and the junction held 9 bases outside the gene matches. CDR3 residues: CASSLGGAGLGEQYF. Here the CDR3 DNA reads TGCGCCAGCAGCTTGGGGGGAGCGGGGTTGGGCGAGCAGTACTTC.

The genes are TRBV5-8 and TRBJ1-1; D unresolved. The V gene's germline CDR1 is SGHTS and CDR2 YDEGEE. V lost 1 base and J lost 3, with 7 bases in between. This CDR3 comprises 13 residues. CDR3 in amino acids: CASSLRRDTEAFF. For the CDR3, the DNA is TGTGCCAGCAGCTTGCGGCGGGACACTGAAGCTTTCTTT.

The V call is TRBV19, the J call TRBJ2-6; 7 nucleotides line up with TRBD1. Germline-derived CDR1 and CDR2 are LNHDA and SQIVND (reference sequence). Trimming removed 5 bases from V and 4 bases from J; junction bases left unmatched: 5. The CDR3 loop spans 15 amino acids. The CDR3 protein is CASSPDRVGANVLTF. Here the CDR3 DNA reads TGTGCCAGTAGTCCTGACAGGGTAGGGGCCAACGTCCTGACTTTC.

This clone was seen a single time. The chain recombines TRBV7-3 with TRBJ2-7; TRBD1 is a possible D gene (6 bases). The CDR3 consists of 14 residues. The ends were cut back, 5 bases at V and 1 base at J, with 12 bases in the middle. In germline, CDR1 is SGHTA, CDR2 FQGTGA. CDR3 nucleotide sequence: TGTGCCAGCAGCCTATCCCAGGGGTCCTACGAGCAGTACTTC. This gives the protein CASSLSQGSYEQYF.

This chain connects TRBV11-2 to TRBJ1-1, with no clear D. Trimming took off 2 bases at V and 11 bases at J, with 18 bases between the two ends. Germline CDR1 SGHAT, CDR2 FQNNGV. This CDR3 contains 14 residues. The CDR3 coding sequence is TGTGCCAGCAGCTTATCGGGTACGGGTATAGAGGCTTTCTTT. Its translation is CASSLSGTGIEAFF.

This sequence joins TRBV5-8 and TRBJ2-1; TRBD1 matches at 7 bases. The trim removed 0 bases at V and 3 bases at J, leaving 9 bases unmatched. CDR3 size: 17 residues. Germline lookup yields CDR1 SGHTS and CDR2 YDEGEE. CDR3 sequence reads: CASSLALGTANYNEQFF. Here the CDR3 DNA reads TGTGCCAGCAGCTTGGCCCTTGGGACAGCGAACTACAATGAGCAGTTCTTC.

The chain recombines TRBV5-1 with TRBJ1-1; 8 bases line up with TRBD1. Germline lookup yields CDR1 SGHRS and CDR2 YFSETQ. V was clipped by 4 bases and J by 0 bases; unmatched bases: 8. This CDR3 spans 16 amino acids. The CDR3 DNA reads TGCGCCAGCAGCCTTGGACAGGGCGGAATGAACACTGAAGCTTTCTTT. Protein sequence: CASSLGQGGMNTEAFF.

This chain connects TRBV6-5 to TRBJ2-3; TRBD2 agrees at 7 bases. The CDR3 spans 16 residues. Germline CDR1 MNHEY, CDR2 SVGAGI. V shed 0 bases and J 6 bases; nucleotides not matched to a gene: 9. CDR3 residues: CASSYSRSGELDTQYF. The CDR3 DNA reads as TGTGCCAGCAGTTACTCGCGGAGCGGGGAATTGGATACGCAGTATTTT.

This chain connects TRBV25-1 to TRBJ1-1; D perhaps matches TRBD1 (6 bases). CDR3 size: 14 residues. Germline V gene data show CDR1 as MGHDK and CDR2 as SYGVNS. The germline V and J ends were trimmed by 6 bases and 3 bases, with 14 bases remaining between them. CDR3 region: CASSPYRADTEAFF. The CDR3 DNA follows: TGTGCCAGCAGCCCCTACAGGGCTGACACTGAAGCTTTCTTT.

This chain joins TRBV2 and TRBJ2-1, with TRBD2 matching over 9 bases. V shed 4 bases, J shed 7 bases, and the junction held 5 bases outside the gene matches. The CDR3 runs 14 residues. Germline loops: CDR1 SNHLY, CDR2 FYNNEI. CDR3 residues: CASSASGGNNEQFF. The CDR3 DNA reads as TGTGCCAGCAGTGCCAGCGGGGGGAATAATGAGCAGTTCTTC.

The rearrangement joins TRBV5-4 to TRBJ2-1; 9 bases agree with TRBD2. The V and J ends lost 4 bases and 5 bases, in that order; junction bases with no gene match: 4. The CDR3 loop spans 14 amino acids. Germline CDR1 SGHNT, CDR2 YYREEE (reference sequence). This CDR3 is CASSRSGGNNEQFF. The DNA of the CDR3 is TGTGCCAGCAGCCGAAGCGGGGGGAACAATGAGCAGTTCTTC.

This clone has a single count. The gene calls are TRBV11-3 and TRBJ2-7, with TRBD1 matching over 9 bases. This CDR3 region has 17 residues. Germline V gives CDR1 SGHNT, CDR2 YENEEA. The trim removed 2 bases at V and 3 bases at J, leaving 11 bases unmatched. CDR3 bases: TGTGCCAGCAGCTTATCCTCGGGACAGGGTAATTTCTACGAGCAGTACTTC. Translation: CASSLSSGQGNFYEQYF.